Listed here are 6 T cell receptor beta chains from one sample, sequenced in a study of T cells in narcolepsy. Here immunoSEQ multiplex PCR was the method, and the copy in TCRdb shows in-frame clones only, minus some. The table lists roughly 11,000 clones, around 94% of them singletons. The sequenced sample consisted of CD45RA- memory CD4+ T cells from PBMCs. These receptor sequences come from a human donor with narcolepsy.

This chain joins TRBV6-1 and TRBJ2-5, with 11 bases aligning to TRBD2. The ends lost 4 bases at V and 5 bases at J; junction bases unmatched: 6. CDR1 and CDR2 (germline): MNHNS, SASEGT. The CDR3 is 15 residues long. The CDR3 loop reads CASSGRLAGTETQYF. The CDR3 DNA is TGTGCCAGCAGTGGCCGACTAGCGGGGACCGAGACCCAGTACTTC.

Only one count was recorded for this clone. V gene TRBV29-1 combines with J gene TRBJ2-7, with D perhaps matching TRBD2 (6 bases). The CDR3 totals 13 residues. V was clipped by 4 bases and J by 3 bases, with 13 bases between them. Germline CDR1 and CDR2: SQVTM and ANQGSEA. The CDR3 coding sequence is TGCAGCGTTGGTCGGGGAGGCGGCTACGAGCAGTACTTC. Its translation: CSVGRGGGYEQYF.

The V and J genes are TRBV2 and TRBJ1-6; no clear D. Looked up from germline, CDR1 is SNHLY and CDR2 is FYNNEI. CDR3 length: 13 amino acids. The ends were cut back, 6 bases at V and 11 bases at J, with 14 bases in the middle. The CDR3 DNA reads TGTGCCAGCAGAAATCGAAGCGGTACACCCCTCCACTTT. This translates into CASRNRSGTPLHF.

The chain is built from TRBV7-9 and TRBJ2-3, with 12 bases matching TRBD2. Trimming cost V 3 bases and J 4 bases; bases outside gene matches: 5. Looked up from germline, CDR1 is SEHNR and CDR2 is FQNEAQ (reference sequence). This CDR3 contains 16 residues. In DNA form, the CDR3 reads TGTGCCAGCAGCTTTCGGACTAGCGGGATCTCAGATACGCAGTATTTT. As protein: CASSFRTSGISDTQYF.

The rearrangement joins TRBV30 to TRBJ1-5; 9 bases fit TRBD1. Trimming removed 3 bases from V and 4 bases from J; junction bases left unmatched: 4. This CDR3 region has 14 residues. Germline CDR1 reads GTSNPN; CDR2 reads SVGIG (reference sequence). Here the CDR3 reads CAWSHGTGNQPQHF. CDR3 DNA sequence: TGTGCCTGGAGCCACGGGACAGGGAATCAGCCCCAGCATTTT.

The chain carries TRBV11-2 and TRBJ2-3; TRBD1 agrees at 9 bases. J gave up 4 bases and V 5 bases, and 13 bases lay outside the gene matches. Germline CDR1 reads SGHAT; CDR2 reads FQNNGV. The CDR3 sequence is 17 residues long. CDR3 nucleotide sequence: TGTGCCAGCAGCCAAGAAGGTCCGGGACAGGGTGCAGATACGCAGTATTTT. It translates to CASSQEGPGQGADTQYF.